The T cell receptor (beta chain) under discussion was sequenced for a study of T cell repertoires in cytomegalovirus infection. Study details: HLA-B-restricted CMV epitopes that are well studied, plus recently identified HLA-C-restricted ones, were used by the study. Matching HLA type, along with CMV infection, was indicated by public TCR beta signatures.

This clonotype was detected only a few times. What it binds is not known. The CDR3 is 18 residues long. Germline V gene sequence: CDR1 PRHDT, CDR2 FYEKMQ (reference sequence). V shed 4 bases and J 0 bases; nucleotides not matched to a gene: 10. Whole-study results and caveats: Identification of carriers of CMV plus the relevant HLA was performed using cumulative public TCR beta family frequency. In two of eight donors, the top clonotype was HLA-C-restricted CMV-specific.

One entry per CDR3 protein, called by TCRdb with MiXCR from the reads. The repertoire has 650,000 to 850,000 distinct CDR3 sequences, 25% to 35% of them found once; the top ten carry roughly 14%. The sample was cultured CD8+ T cells from PBMCs, taken from culture after CMV antigen stimulation. The rearrangement uses TRBV13 and TRBJ1-3, with 9 positions matching TRBD1. The clonotype comes from a human donor in good health (CMV status not recorded). Some clones in this sample may be carry-over from other donors' samples. CDR3 region: CASSSLHGQGYSGNTIYF. CDR3 DNA sequence: TGTGCCAGCAGCTCCCTTCACGGACAGGGGTACTCTGGAAACACCATATATTTT.